This T cell receptor beta chain was captured in a study of blood T cell repertoires in COVID-19. Study-wide background: Donors in the United States, Italy and Spain gave samples during acute or convalescent COVID-19. Sources were T cells, B-cell-depleted T cells, or PBMCs; the material itself was cDNA or gDNA.

Seattle participants joined during active infection and were tracked over time. The CDR3 sequence is 15 residues long. CDR1 and CDR2 (germline): SGHTA, FQGNSA. V was clipped by 5 bases and J by 5 bases, with 19 bases between them. The authors' processing: Quantification of nucleated cells was approximated via reference gene primer amplification. The method was immunoSEQ multiplex PCR; TCRdb's version includes in-frame clones alone and lacks a portion of them. D and trimming come from the DNA, and the V and J calls and clone size come from that table. The sample lists approximately 150,000 clones, more than 75% seen once, with about 5% in the top ten.

This receptor was taken from a man younger than 35 with COVID-19, enrolled during active disease. Sequenced material: peripheral blood. The V and J genes are TRBV7-2 and TRBJ2-7; no clear D gene. CDR3 sequence (DNA): TGTGCCAGCAGCCCTCGGAGAGTCTCCAGCAACGAGCAGTACTTC. This encodes CASSPRRVSSNEQYF.